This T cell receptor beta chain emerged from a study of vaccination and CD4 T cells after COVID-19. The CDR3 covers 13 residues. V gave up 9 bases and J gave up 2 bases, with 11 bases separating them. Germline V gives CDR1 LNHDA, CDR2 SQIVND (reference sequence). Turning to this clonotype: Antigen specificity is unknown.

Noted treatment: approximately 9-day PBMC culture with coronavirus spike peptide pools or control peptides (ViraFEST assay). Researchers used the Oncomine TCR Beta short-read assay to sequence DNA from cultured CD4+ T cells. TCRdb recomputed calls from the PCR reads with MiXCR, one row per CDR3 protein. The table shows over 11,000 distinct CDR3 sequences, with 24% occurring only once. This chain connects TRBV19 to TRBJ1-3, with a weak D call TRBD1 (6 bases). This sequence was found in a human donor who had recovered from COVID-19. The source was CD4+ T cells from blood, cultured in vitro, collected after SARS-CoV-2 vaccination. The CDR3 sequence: CASRGRTGNTIYF. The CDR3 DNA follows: TGTGCCAGCAGGGGCCGAACTGGAAACACCATATATTTT.